Given below is one TCR beta chain in context. No cognate antigen has been identified for it. No qualities accompany the bases; no much larger clone lies one base away. Its CDR3 holds 14 amino acids, cysteine through phenylalanine. Kept here is only the CDR3 DNA, which spans 42 bases and is read in frame from base 1. The junction shows trimming of 6 bases on V and 5 bases on J, plus 16 bases between the germline ends. The germline V gene specifies SNHLY as CDR1 and FYNNEI as CDR2. This entry is derived from a study of human T cells and chemical hapten exposure (dated by TCRdb to the early 2020s). With regard to the full study: For sensitization, 2% DPC in acetone was applied to a 2 cm by 2 cm area of upper inner arm skin. In alopecia patients, the study followed how the peripheral blood TCR repertoire changed in vivo over primary and secondary sensitization to diphenylcyclopropenone (DPC), a hapten. The libraries were sequenced as a pool, and the TCR yield per sample differed mostly because of small variations in library volumes within the pool. Throughout the study period of about 23 weeks, patients also received therapeutic DPC doses to the scalp every week. Patch testing was done on the upper back using Finn chambers containing 0.01% DPC, and results were scored after 6 days according to International Contact Dermatitis Research Group standards. Roughly 30 alopecia patients gave blood for TCR sequencing at one to four time points (pre-sensitization, 2, 6 and 24 weeks). Patient blood was sampled pre-sensitization (week 0) and at 2, 6 and about 24 weeks after DPC sensitization. The patient cohort, mostly female, included alopecia areata with under or over 50% scalp involvement, alopecia totalis and alopecia universalis. Beyond this particular receptor, the publication reports: Patch test score was positively correlated with the number of PT1 expanded TCRs, with significance at thresholds 8, 16 and 32 but not at 4. The number of TCRs above 1 in 1000 frequency did not change with DPC sensitization; there was no evidence of global repertoire structure alterations. All patients had alopecia, a presumed autoimmune disease, so their immune response might differ from that of healthy individuals. Expanded TCRs formed significantly more large CDR3 similarity clusters than pre-sensitization or healthy control sets, consistent with antigen-driven responses. Repeated subsampling changed both the strength of the expansion versus patch-test correlation and the threshold at which that correlation became significant.

The library was produced with RACE. This sample was sequenced with a NextSeq 500. Library preparation attached unique molecular identifiers to individual cDNA molecules for quantitative, reproducible TCR counting. For every blood RNA sample, sequencing covered both the TCR alpha and TCR beta chains. Concerning the study's data processing: A median of roughly 98,000 TCRs per sample was observed, with a range of roughly 23,224 to 750,000. V, J and CDR3 annotation of the TCR reads was carried out using the Decombinator software suite. To make PS versus PT1 abundance plots, every sample was subsampled to the same number of TCRs (28,000). Expanded TCRs were defined as absent before sensitization and observed at least eight times at the 2-week time point. TCRdb reprocessed the public reads (quality trimming at Q25 with fastp, clone calling with MiXCR) and kept in-frame beta chains. Under each unique CDR3 protein, matching rows form one entry showing the most common genes and DNA. The V and J calls reflect TCRdb's pipeline rather than the authors' work. This sample comprises 84,000 or so distinct CDR3 sequences, more than 8.5% of them detected only once. The ten largest clones add up to around 2.5% of the sample.

The time point tag for this specimen amounts to: patch test 2, 6 weeks after DPC sensitization. The sample's treatment or condition label, in plain terms: therapeutic diphenylcyclopropenone sensitization with weekly scalp DPC. At every patch-test visit, the blood draw took place before the patch test was put on. Patients were considered eligible if aged 18 to 70, diagnosed with alopecia and deemed suitable for DPC therapy, and patients were excluded if pregnant. Total RNA was extracted from unfractionated whole blood that had been collected in Tempus Blood RNA tubes. This receptor was obtained from a woman in her twenties or thirties with alopecia areata. Some clones in this sample may be carry-over from other donors' samples. The sequence links TRBV2 to TRBJ1-2, with an unclear D gene assignment. This specimen consisted of whole blood, obtained in connection with sensitization to the hapten diphenylcyclopropenone (DPC). The sequence in DNA is TGTGCCAGCAGACCGACAAGCGAACGTTATGGCTACACCTTC. Its product reads: CASRPTSERYGYTF. Extended through the reference TRBV2 and TRBJ1-2 proteins, this CDR3 yields the full variable domain: EPEVTQTPSHQVTQMGQEVILRCVPISNHLYFYWYRQILGQKVEFLVSFYNNEISEKSEIFDDQFSVERPDGSNFTLKIRSTKLEDSAMYFCASRPTSERYGYTFGSGTRLTVV.